A selection of T cell receptor beta chains follows, all from one sample in a study of T cell changes during pregnancy in multiple sclerosis. TCRdb keeps only in-frame clones here, not all; method: immunoSEQ multiplex PCR. The sample lists just under 50,000 clones, approximately 95% occurring once. This specimen consisted of CD4+ T cells from peripheral blood mononuclear cells, obtained in the third trimester of pregnancy. These receptors all come from a female donor with multiple sclerosis, enrolled in a pregnancy study. Each CDR3 is given without its conserved first and last residue.

>TRBV4-3|TRBJ1-3
ASSQVGTAGNTIY
>TRBV2|TRBJ1-1
ASNRGGITEAF
>TRBV6-6|TRBJ2-7
ASRGQTYEQY
>TRBV18|TRBJ1-1
ASSRLTWDRANTEAF
>TRBV29-1|TRBJ1-1
SADRGAAEAF
>TRBV7-2|TRBJ2-4
ASSLGTSGMRGNIQY
>TRBV18|TRBJ2-5
ASSPIPRGGGETQY
>TRBV28|TRBJ1-5
ASPPGERQPQH
>TRBV30|TRBJ2-1
AWIKPPGGSYNEQF
>TRBV7-3|TRBJ2-5
ASSLGDRGLSAGETQY
>TRBV5-1|TRBJ1-1
ASSLEPRGRNTEAF
>TRBV5-8|TRBJ2-3
ASSFGTHTDTQY
>TRBV21-1|TRBJ1-5
ASSKAYRGHQPQH
>TRBV7-9|TRBJ2-7
ASSPGLPPYEQY
>TRBV5-1|TRBJ2-5
ASSPGAGGKTQY
>TRBV19|TRBJ2-2
ASSSRQATGELF
>TRBV15|TRBJ2-1
ATSRPGTLVNEQF
>TRBV7-2|TRBJ2-2
ASSLVQGSLAGELF
>TRBV4-1|TRBJ1-4
ASSQGRNEKLF
>TRBV6-6|TRBJ1-1
ASSYSTSGDTEAF
>TRBV6-4|TRBJ1-2
ASSTGTGYGYT
>TRBV6-4|TRBJ1-2
ASSDSGRGHRGYT
>TRBV9|TRBJ1-4
ASSVEGGLNEKLF